The 8 T cell receptor beta chains given below trace back to one sample, sequenced in a study of CD8+ T cells in alopecia areata. Sequencing used cDNA as its template, made by extracting RNA and reverse transcribing it. Generated by immunoSEQ multiplex PCR, the TCRdb table keeps only in-frame clones and is missing some. The profile shows about 110,000 clones, roughly 60% of them singletons. Sequencing input: CD8+ T cells sorted from blood. The receptors were sampled from a human donor in good health.

The chain carries TRBV27 and TRBJ2-7, with 9 bases identical to TRBD1. The CDR3 sequence is 14 residues long. V lost 5 bases and J lost 5; bases outside the gene matches: 7. Germline CDR1 is MNHEY and CDR2 is SMNVEV (reference sequence). The CDR3 sequence is CASSPSDRGDEQYF. In DNA, the CDR3 is TGTGCCAGCAGTCCCTCGGACAGGGGCGACGAGCAGTACTTC.

The V gene is TRBV29-1, the J gene TRBJ1-2; D unresolved. CDR1 is SQVTM and CDR2 is ANQGSEA in the germline V gene. Between the trimmed V and J ends, which lost 4 bases and 4 bases, there was a span of 16 bases. This CDR3 region has 14 residues. Written as DNA, the CDR3 is TGCAGCGTTGCAGGAACCCAACGGGGCTATGGCTACACCTTC. Amino acids: CSVAGTQRGYGYTF.

J is TRBJ2-7 and V is TRBV5-6, with 12 bases lining up with TRBD1. The CDR3 runs 15 residues. Trimming at V came to 4 bases and at J to 3 bases, leaving 5 bases not matched to a gene. The germline V gene encodes CDR1 SGHDT and CDR2 YYEEEE. CDR3 residues: CASSVGQGAFYEQYF. The CDR3 coding sequence is TGTGCCAGCAGCGTGGGACAGGGGGCATTCTACGAGCAGTACTTC.

The chain uses TRBV7-8 and TRBJ2-3; 9 nucleotides agree with TRBD2. The V and J ends lost 7 bases and 7 bases, in that order; junction bases with no gene match: 12. The CDR3 is 15 amino acids. Germline CDR1 reads SGHVS; CDR2 reads FQNEAQ. The CDR3 loop is CASTLSGTSSHTQYF. The CDR3 region has the DNA TGTGCCAGCACCTTGTCCGGGACTAGCTCACATACGCAGTATTTT.

The chain combines TRBV6-1 with TRBJ1-2; maybe TRBD1 (6 bases). Germline CDR1 MNHNS, CDR2 SASEGT. The CDR3 covers 13 residues. Trimming left V 2 bases short and J 4 bases short, with 8 bases between. In nucleotides, the CDR3 is TGTGCCAGCAGTGAATTGGACAGCTATGGCTACACCTTC. Translating gives CASSELDSYGYTF.

The chain employs TRBV29-1 and TRBJ2-2; a weak D match, TRBD2 (6 bases). This CDR3 is 15 amino acids long. Germline-derived CDR1 and CDR2 are SQVTM and ANQGSEA. Trimming left V 3 bases short and J 2 bases short, with 13 bases between. CDR3 nucleotides: TGCAGCGTTGAGGGCGGGATATTCAACACCGGGGAGCTGTTTTTT. Encoded protein: CSVEGGIFNTGELFF.

The chain combines TRBV13 with TRBJ2-1, with 9 nucleotides matching TRBD1. J lost 2 bases, V lost 5 bases, and 1 base had no gene match. Germline values: CDR1 PRHDT, CDR2 FYEKMQ (reference sequence). The CDR3 loop spans 14 amino acids. CDR3 sequence reads: CASSHRGPYNEQFF. The DNA for the CDR3 is TGTGCCAGCAGCCACAGGGGGCCCTACAATGAGCAGTTCTTC.

This clone was detected only a few times. This chain uses TRBV29-1 with TRBJ2-7; tentative D call: TRBD1 (7 bases). Trimming took 0 bases from V and 2 from J, leaving 17 bases between them. CDR1 is SQVTM, CDR2 ANQGSEA, per germline. This CDR3 has 16 amino acids. The CDR3 protein is CSVEDLGGGQTYEQYF. The CDR3 DNA follows: TGCAGCGTTGAAGATCTTGGAGGGGGACAGACCTACGAGCAGTACTTC.